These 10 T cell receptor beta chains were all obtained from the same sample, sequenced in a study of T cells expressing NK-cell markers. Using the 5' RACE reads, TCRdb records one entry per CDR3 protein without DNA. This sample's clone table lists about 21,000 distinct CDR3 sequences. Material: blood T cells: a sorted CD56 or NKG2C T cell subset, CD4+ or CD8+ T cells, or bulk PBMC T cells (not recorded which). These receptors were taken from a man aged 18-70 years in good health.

CDR3 amino acids: CASSDRGNNQPQHF. The V and J genes are TRBV6-1 and TRBJ1-5; the D call from TCRdb, TRBD1, cannot be confirmed without DNA. There are 14 residues in the CDR3. Per the germline V gene, CDR1 is MNHNS and CDR2 is SASEGT.

The CDR3 sequence: CASSQGTSGIVETQYF. The chain combines TRBV3-1 with TRBJ2-5; the TCRdb D gene call, TRBD2, has no DNA to confirm it. Germline V lookup: CDR1 LGHDT, CDR2 YNNKEL (reference sequence). The CDR3 runs 16 residues.

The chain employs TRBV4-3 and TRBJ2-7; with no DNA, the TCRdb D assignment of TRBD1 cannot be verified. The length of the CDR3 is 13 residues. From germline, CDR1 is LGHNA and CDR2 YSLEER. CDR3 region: CASSPGAFYEQYF.

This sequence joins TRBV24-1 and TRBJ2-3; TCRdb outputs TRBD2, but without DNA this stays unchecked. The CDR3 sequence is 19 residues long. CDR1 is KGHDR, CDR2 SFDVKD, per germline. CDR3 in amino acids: CATSDPRSKIAGGSNTQYF.

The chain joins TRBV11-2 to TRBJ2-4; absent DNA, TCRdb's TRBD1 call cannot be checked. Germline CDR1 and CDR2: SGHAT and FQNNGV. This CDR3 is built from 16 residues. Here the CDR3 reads CASSTPDRLAKNIQYF.

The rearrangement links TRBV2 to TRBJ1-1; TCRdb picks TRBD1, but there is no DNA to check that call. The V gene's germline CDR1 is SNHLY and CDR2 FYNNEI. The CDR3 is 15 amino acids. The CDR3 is CASSSSNTGGTEAFF.

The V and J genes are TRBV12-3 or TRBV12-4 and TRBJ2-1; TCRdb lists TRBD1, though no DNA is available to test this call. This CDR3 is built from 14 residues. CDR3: CASRRGLRGDEQFF.

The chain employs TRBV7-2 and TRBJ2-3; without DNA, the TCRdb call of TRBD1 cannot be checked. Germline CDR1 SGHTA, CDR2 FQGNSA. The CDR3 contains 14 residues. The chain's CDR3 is CASSLSQGADTQYF.

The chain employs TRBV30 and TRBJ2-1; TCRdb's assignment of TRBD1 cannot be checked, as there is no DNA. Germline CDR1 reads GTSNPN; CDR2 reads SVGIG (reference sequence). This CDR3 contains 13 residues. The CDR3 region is CAWSAGTAGFQFF.

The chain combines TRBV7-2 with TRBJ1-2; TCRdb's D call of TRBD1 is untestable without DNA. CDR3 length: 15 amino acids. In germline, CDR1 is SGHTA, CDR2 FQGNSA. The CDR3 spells CASSRDRQAAGGYTF. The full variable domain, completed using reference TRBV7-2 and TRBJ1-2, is GAGVSQSPSNKVTEKGKDVELRCDPISGHTALYWYRQSLGQGLEFLIYFQGNSAPDKSGLPSDRFSAERTGGSVSTLTIQRTQQEDSAVYLCASSRDRQAAGGYTFGSGTRLTVV.